Sequencing of this T cell receptor (beta chain) was carried out in a study of blood T cell repertoires in COVID-19. On the study more broadly: Nucleic acid was either cDNA or gDNA, and it came from T cells, B-cell-depleted T cells, or PBMCs.

This clone was picked up one time. This CDR3 contains 14 residues. Germline lookup yields CDR1 MNHEY and CDR2 SVGEGT. V was cut by 2 bases and J by 4 bases, with 8 bases left in between. This table comes from immunoSEQ multiplex PCR, and its TCRdb copy is limited to in-frame clones, with some not included. The table lists 26,000 or so clones, about nine tenths of them singletons. This chain uses TRBV6-2 or TRBV6-3 with TRBJ2-2, with D maybe TRBD1 (6 bases). Sequencing was done on a sample of peripheral blood. This TCR came from a human donor in a cohort sampled during active COVID-19. The donor label of this sample is uncertain. The CDR3 loop is CASSYRGGTGELFF. The CDR3 nucleotides read TGTGCCAGCAGTTACAGAGGGGGCACCGGGGAGCTGTTTTTT.